The clone carrying this T cell receptor beta chain was observed once. The CDR3 totals 12 residues. V was trimmed by 3 bases and J by 6 bases, leaving 8 bases between them. CDR1 is SNHLY, CDR2 FYNNEI, per germline. The record originates from a study of shared clonotypes between healthy human individuals. Healthy and HIV-negative, the adult donors had no recent acute infections or vaccinations. TCRdb keeps only in-frame clones here, not all; method: immunoSEQ multiplex PCR. This table holds about 510,000 clones, about 80% found once. This chain joins TRBV2 and TRBJ2-5; D ambiguous. The sample taken for sequencing was PBMCs. The TCR comes from a woman aged 40 to 50 in good health. Some clones in this sample may be carry-over from other donors' samples. This chain's CDR3 is CASSEIRQTQYF. The DNA of the CDR3 is TGTGCCAGCAGTGAGATAAGGCAGACCCAGTACTTC.